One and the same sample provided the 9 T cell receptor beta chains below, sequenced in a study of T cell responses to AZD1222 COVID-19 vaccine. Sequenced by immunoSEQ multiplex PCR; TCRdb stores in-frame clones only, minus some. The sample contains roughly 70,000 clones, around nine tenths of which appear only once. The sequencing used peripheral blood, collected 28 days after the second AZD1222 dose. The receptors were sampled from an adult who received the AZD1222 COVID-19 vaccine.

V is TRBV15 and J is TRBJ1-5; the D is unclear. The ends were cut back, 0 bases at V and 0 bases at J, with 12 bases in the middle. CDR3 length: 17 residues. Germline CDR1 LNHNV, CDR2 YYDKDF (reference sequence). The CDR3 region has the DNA TGTGCCACCAGCAGAGATTTTTCGAGTTATAGCAATCAGCCCCAGCATTTT. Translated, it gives CATSRDFSSYSNQPQHF.

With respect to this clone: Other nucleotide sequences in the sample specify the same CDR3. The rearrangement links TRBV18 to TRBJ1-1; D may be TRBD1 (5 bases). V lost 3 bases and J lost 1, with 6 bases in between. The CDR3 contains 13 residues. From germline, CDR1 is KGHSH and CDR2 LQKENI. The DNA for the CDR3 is TGTGCCAGCTCACCCCAGGGGAACACTGAAGCTTTCTTT. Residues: CASSPQGNTEAFF.

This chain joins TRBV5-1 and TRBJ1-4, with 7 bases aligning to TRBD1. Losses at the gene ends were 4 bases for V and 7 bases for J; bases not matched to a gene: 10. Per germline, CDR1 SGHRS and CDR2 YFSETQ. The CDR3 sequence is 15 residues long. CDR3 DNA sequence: TGCGCCAGCAGCCCTACGACAGGGCGGGTTGAAAAACTGTTTTTT. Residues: CASSPTTGRVEKLFF.

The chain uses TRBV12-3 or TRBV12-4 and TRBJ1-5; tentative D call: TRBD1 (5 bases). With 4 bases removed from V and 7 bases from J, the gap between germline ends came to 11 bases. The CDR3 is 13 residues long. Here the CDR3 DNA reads TGTGCCAGCAGTTCCGCAGGGAGGCAGCCCCAGCATTTT. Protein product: CASSSAGRQPQHF.

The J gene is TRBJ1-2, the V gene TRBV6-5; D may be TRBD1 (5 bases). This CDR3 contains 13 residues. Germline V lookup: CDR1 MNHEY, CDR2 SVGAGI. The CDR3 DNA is TGTGCTACCACCGCCCAGGGAGTCGGCGGCTACACCTTC. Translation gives CATTAQGVGGYTF.

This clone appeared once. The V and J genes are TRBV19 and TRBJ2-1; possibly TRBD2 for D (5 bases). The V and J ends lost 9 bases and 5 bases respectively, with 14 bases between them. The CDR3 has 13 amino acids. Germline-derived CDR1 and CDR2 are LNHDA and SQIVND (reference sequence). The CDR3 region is CASRSGLDNEQFF. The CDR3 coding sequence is TGTGCCAGCAGAAGCGGACTCGACAATGAGCAGTTCTTC.

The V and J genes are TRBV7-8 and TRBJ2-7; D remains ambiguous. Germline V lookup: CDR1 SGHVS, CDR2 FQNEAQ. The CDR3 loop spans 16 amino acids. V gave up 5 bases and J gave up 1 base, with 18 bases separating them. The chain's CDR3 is CASSQRSAARSYEQYF. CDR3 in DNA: TGTGCCAGCAGCCAAAGGTCCGCGGCTCGATCCTACGAGCAGTACTTC.

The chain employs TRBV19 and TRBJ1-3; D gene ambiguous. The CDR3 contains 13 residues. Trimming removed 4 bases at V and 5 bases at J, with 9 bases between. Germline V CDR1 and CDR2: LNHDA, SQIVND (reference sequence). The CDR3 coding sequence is TGTGCCAGTAGTACGCCGGGGAGAAACACCATATATTTT. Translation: CASSTPGRNTIYF.

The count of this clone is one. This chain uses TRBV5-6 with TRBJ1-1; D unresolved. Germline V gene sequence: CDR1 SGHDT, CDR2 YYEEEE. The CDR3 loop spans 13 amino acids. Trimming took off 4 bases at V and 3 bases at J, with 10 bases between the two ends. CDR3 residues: CASSPGWDTEAFF. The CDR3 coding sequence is TGTGCCAGCAGCCCCGGGTGGGACACTGAAGCTTTCTTT.